This T cell receptor beta chain is from a study of T cells in Graves' hyperthyroidism and ophthalmopathy. With regard to this clonotype: What it recognizes is unknown.

General observations from the study: Blood also showed most of the thyroid clonotypes that were expanded above 0.001. Before onset, ophthalmopathy was predicted by the model a median about 6.2 months earlier.

CDR1 and CDR2 (germline): SGHRS, YFSETQ. The CDR3 is 15 amino acids. The V and J ends lost 2 bases and 2 bases respectively, with 10 bases between them. Using RNA transcripts as the source, TCR beta CDR3 regions were amplified. First-round RT-PCR targeting the TCR CDR3 was performed with the HTBI primer set. TCRdb processed the multiplex PCR reads anew with MiXCR; each CDR3 protein has one entry. The sample lists about 350,000 distinct CDR3 sequences, 15% to 20% occurring once. The clonotype originates from a woman in her thirties or forties with Graves' ophthalmopathy. This sequence joins TRBV5-1 and TRBJ2-2, with D possibly being TRBD1 or TRBD2 (5 bases each). Input material: blood. The CDR3 spells CASSFYRGNTGELFF. CDR3 nucleotides: TGCGCCAGCAGCTTCTACCGGGGCAACACCGGGGAGCTGTTTTTT. Drawing the rest from reference TRBV5-1 and TRBJ2-2, the complete variable domain is KAGVTQTPRYLIKTRGQQVTLSCSPISGHRSVSWYQQTPGQGLQFLFEYFSETQRNKGNFPGRFSGRQFSNSRSEMNVSTLELGDSALYLCASSFYRGNTGELFFGEGSRLTVL.